This T cell receptor (beta chain) is drawn from a study of T cells in Graves' hyperthyroidism and ophthalmopathy. Amplification targeted TCR beta CDR3 regions from RNA transcripts. HTBI primers drove first-round RT-PCR of the TCR CDR3. TCRdb fed the multiplex PCR reads into MiXCR, producing one record per CDR3 protein. The sample lists some 500,000 distinct CDR3 sequences, approximately 16% occurring once. Germline-derived CDR1 and CDR2 are SGHKS and YYEKEE (reference sequence). The junction had 8 bases not matched to a gene; V was cut back by 4 bases and J by 4 bases. CDR3 length equals 15 residues. Individuals with ophthalmopathy presented a Clinical Activity Score of at least 3, a NOSPECS grade of at least 4 and a duration under 3 months.

The chain links TRBV5-5 to TRBJ2-3, with 8 bases that match TRBD2. This clonotype originated in a woman in her 30s with Graves' ophthalmopathy. Input material: blood. The chain's CDR3 is CASSIISGSSDTQYF. The CDR3 DNA reads TGTGCCAGCAGCATAATCAGCGGGAGCTCAGATACGCAGTATTTT.